A selection of T cell receptor beta chains follows, all from one sample in a study of T cell responses to AZD1222 COVID-19 vaccine. Some clones are missing from TCRdb's copy, which holds only in-frame ones; the method was immunoSEQ multiplex PCR. The data contain about 82,000 clones, roughly 92% of them singletons. The sample here was peripheral blood, taken 28 days after the second AZD1222 dose. Receptors were obtained from an adult who received the AZD1222 COVID-19 vaccine. CDR3s include the opening cysteine and the closing phenylalanine or tryptophan. D genes are given only for firm matches. Clone size, where shown, is once, few, many, or a class for clones that have expanded.

j_call,v_call,cdr3_length,clone_size,d_call,cdr3_aa,cdr3_nt
TRBJ1-2,TRBV5-1,15,NA,NA,CASSLAQTTNYGYTF,TGCGCCAGCAGCTTGGCACAGACTACTAACTATGGCTACACCTTC
TRBJ1-6,TRBV23-1,16,NA,NA,CASSQTTRSYNSPLHF,TGCGCCAGCAGTCAGACGACACGCTCCTATAATTCACCCCTCCACTTT
TRBJ1-5,TRBV6-5,13,NA,NA,CASGGGGNQPQHF,TGTGCCAGCGGCGGAGGGGGGAATCAGCCCCAGCATTTT
TRBJ1-1,TRBV9,16,NA,NA,CASSVGQVDRNTEAFF,TGTGCCAGCAGCGTAGGTCAGGTGGACAGGAACACTGAAGCTTTCTTT
TRBJ1-2,TRBV5-1,14,NA,NA,CASSSGEAYYGYTF,TGCGCCAGCAGCTCGGGTGAGGCCTACTATGGCTACACCTTC
TRBJ1-2,TRBV5-5,13,NA,TRBD1,CASSTTGGYGYTF,TGTGCCAGCAGCACCACAGGGGGCTATGGCTACACCTTC
TRBJ1-3,TRBV27,18,NA,NA,CASSLSWRDKDFGNTIYF,TGTGCCAGCAGTTTATCCTGGAGAGACAAAGATTTTGGAAACACCATATATTTT
TRBJ1-3,TRBV4-1,17,NA,NA,CASSQAGSSRSGNTIYF,TGCGCCAGCAGCCAAGCCGGCAGCAGTCGCTCTGGAAACACCATATATTTT
TRBJ2-6,TRBV5-1,16,once,NA,CASSLEPRAGANVLTF,TGCGCCAGCAGCTTGGAGCCCAGGGCTGGGGCCAACGTCCTGACTTTC
TRBJ1-1,TRBV18,14,NA,TRBD1,CASSTRQGDTEAFF,TGTGCCAGCTCAACTCGACAGGGAGACACTGAAGCTTTCTTT
TRBJ1-2,TRBV6-2/TRBV6-3,11,NA,NA,CASSYSEDYTF,TGTGCCAGCAGTTACTCTGAGGACTACACCTTC
TRBJ2-3,TRBV27,14,NA,NA,CASSDLGETDTQYF,TGTGCCAGCAGTGACCTGGGGGAAACAGATACGCAGTATTTT
TRBJ2-1,TRBV19,16,NA,TRBD1,CASSLKTGWVRNEQFF,TGTGCCAGTAGTCTAAAGACAGGGTGGGTAAGGAATGAGCAGTTCTTC
TRBJ1-1,TRBV13,14,NA,TRBD1,CASSSGQGVTEAFF,TGTGCCAGCAGCTCCGGACAGGGTGTAACTGAAGCTTTCTTT
TRBJ1-3,TRBV3-1/TRBV3-2,13,NA,NA,CASSQDSGNTIYF,TGTGCCAGCAGCCAAGATTCCGGAAACACCATATATTTT
TRBJ1-2,TRBV7-9,15,NA,NA,CASSLWTDRERGYTF,TGTGCCAGCAGCTTATGGACTGATCGGGAGAGGGGCTACACCTTC
TRBJ1-1,TRBV28,12,NA,TRBD1,CASSTGVPEAFF,TGTGCCAGCTCTACAGGGGTCCCTGAAGCTTTCTTT
TRBJ1-5,TRBV28,13,NA,NA,CASSSPRREPQHF,TGTGCCAGCAGTTCGCCCCGCCGGGAGCCCCAGCATTTT
TRBJ2-1,TRBV5-1,17,NA,NA,CASSPDPGAQAYNEQFF,TGCGCCAGCAGCCCGGACCCAGGGGCACAAGCCTACAATGAGCAGTTCTTC
TRBJ2-1,TRBV5-1,14,NA,NA,CASSLESGVNEQFF,TGCGCCAGCAGCTTGGAGTCAGGGGTCAATGAGCAGTTCTTC
TRBJ2-7,TRBV5-1,13,NA,NA,CASSLEPSSEQYF,TGCGCCAGCAGCTTGGAACCCAGTAGCGAGCAGTACTTC
TRBJ2-5,TRBV6-5,15,NA,TRBD2,CASSPGTSQQETQYF,TGTGCCAGCAGTCCCGGGACTAGCCAACAAGAGACCCAGTACTTC
TRBJ1-4,TRBV11-3,12,NA,NA,CASSGTDEKLFF,TGTGCCAGCAGCGGGACGGATGAAAAACTGTTTTTT
TRBJ1-3,TRBV3-1/TRBV3-2,15,NA,NA,CASSQDYRAGNTIYF,TGTGCCAGCAGCCAAGATTACAGGGCTGGAAACACCATATATTTT
TRBJ1-4,TRBV21-1,16,NA,NA,CASSKAPGVANEKLFF,TGTGCCAGCAGCAAAGCTCCGGGGGTAGCTAATGAAAAACTGTTTTTT
TRBJ2-3,TRBV3-1/TRBV3-2,16,once,NA,CASSLNLRAGRDTQYF,TGTGCCAGCAGCCTCAACCTTCGGGCGGGCCGAGATACGCAGTATTTT
TRBJ1-2,TRBV5-6,16,NA,NA,CASSPREGDFNYGYTF,TGTGCCAGCAGCCCAAGGGAGGGGGATTTTAACTATGGCTACACCTTC
TRBJ1-2,TRBV6-2/TRBV6-3,12,few,NA,CASSYPEYGYTF,TGTGCCAGCAGTTACCCGGAATATGGCTACACCTTC
TRBJ1-3,TRBV7-8,12,NA,NA,CASSLGGNTIYF,TGTGCCAGCAGCTTAGGTGGAAACACCATATATTTT
TRBJ1-6,TRBV5-1,16,NA,TRBD1,CASSLGTGTGERSLHF,TGCGCCAGCAGCTTGGGTACCGGGACAGGGGAAAGATCCCTCCACTTT
TRBJ1-2,TRBV28,14,NA,NA,CASSLFVGQQGYTF,TGTGCCAGCAGTTTATTCGTGGGGCAGCAGGGCTACACCTTC
TRBJ1-1,TRBV5-1,14,NA,TRBD1,CASSRMGTGTEAFF,TGCGCCAGCAGCCGCATGGGGACAGGGACTGAAGCTTTCTTT
TRBJ1-2,TRBV28,15,NA,TRBD1,CASSTGGTGNYGYTF,TGTGCCAGCAGTACAGGGGGCACAGGCAACTATGGCTACACCTTC
TRBJ1-1,TRBV5-5,15,NA,TRBD1,CASSLGRDRNTEAFF,TGTGCCAGCAGCTTGGGACGGGACAGGAACACTGAAGCTTTCTTT
TRBJ1-5,TRBV19,14,NA,TRBD1,CASSPGTANQPQHF,TGTGCCAGTAGTCCTGGGACAGCCAATCAGCCCCAGCATTTT
TRBJ2-3,TRBV19,14,few,NA,CASSIRPGTDTQYF,TGTGCCAGTAGTATCCGTCCAGGCACAGATACGCAGTATTTT
TRBJ1-2,TRBV5-6,14,once,TRBD1,CASSQKPTGTGYTF,TGTGCCAGCAGCCAAAAACCGACAGGGACGGGCTACACCTTC
TRBJ2-5,TRBV5-1,14,NA,TRBD1,CASSSPGQVETQYF,TGCGCCAGCAGCTCCCCGGGACAGGTGGAGACCCAGTACTTC
TRBJ2-5,TRBV24-1,18,NA,TRBD1,CATSDTRTGPYSQETQYF,TGTGCCACCAGTGATACCCGGACAGGGCCCTACTCCCAAGAGACCCAGTACTTC
TRBJ1-4,TRBV30,15,NA,TRBD1,CAWSAGQGEGEKLFF,TGTGCCTGGAGTGCCGGACAGGGGGAGGGCGAAAAACTGTTTTTT
TRBJ1-1,TRBV9,15,NA,NA,CASSAGGQFNPEAFF,TGTGCCAGCAGCGCGGGGGGGCAGTTTAATCCTGAAGCTTTCTTT
TRBJ2-1,TRBV19,15,NA,TRBD1,CASTIARTGGYEQFF,TGTGCCAGTACCATTGCCCGGACAGGGGGGTATGAGCAGTTCTTC
TRBJ2-2,TRBV6-5,13,NA,TRBD1,CASRTGSTGELFF,TGTGCCAGCAGGACAGGGAGCACCGGGGAGCTGTTTTTT
TRBJ2-1,TRBV29-1,12,NA,NA,CSVPRTGGEQFF,TGCAGCGTTCCCCGGACTGGCGGTGAGCAGTTCTTC
TRBJ1-5,TRBV30,14,NA,NA,CASSWAGDPQPQHF,TGTGCCAGCAGTTGGGCAGGGGATCCTCAGCCCCAGCATTTT
TRBJ1-4,TRBV11-1,14,NA,TRBD1,CASSTGTGDEKLFF,TGTGCCAGCAGCACCGGGACAGGGGATGAAAAACTGTTTTTT
TRBJ2-7,TRBV6-5,14,NA,NA,CASSYSWDNYEQYF,TGTGCCAGCAGTTACTCCTGGGACAACTACGAGCAGTACTTC
TRBJ1-6,TRBV28,17,NA,NA,CASSLLVGSSYNSPLHF,TGTGCCAGCAGTTTACTGGTCGGGAGCTCCTATAATTCACCCCTCCACTTT
TRBJ1-5,TRBV19,17,NA,TRBD1,CASSKVSPGQGNQPQHF,TGTGCCAGTAGTAAAGTGAGTCCGGGACAGGGGAATCAGCCCCAGCATTTT
TRBJ2-1,TRBV3-1/TRBV3-2,20,NA,TRBD2,CASSQDLPETSGYSYNEQFF,TGTGCCAGCAGCCAAGATCTCCCCGAAACTAGCGGCTACTCCTACAATGAGCAGTTCTTC
TRBJ1-3,TRBV6-2/TRBV6-3,15,NA,NA,CASSRGQLSGNTIYF,TGTGCCAGCAGTCGTGGACAGCTCTCTGGAAACACCATATATTTT